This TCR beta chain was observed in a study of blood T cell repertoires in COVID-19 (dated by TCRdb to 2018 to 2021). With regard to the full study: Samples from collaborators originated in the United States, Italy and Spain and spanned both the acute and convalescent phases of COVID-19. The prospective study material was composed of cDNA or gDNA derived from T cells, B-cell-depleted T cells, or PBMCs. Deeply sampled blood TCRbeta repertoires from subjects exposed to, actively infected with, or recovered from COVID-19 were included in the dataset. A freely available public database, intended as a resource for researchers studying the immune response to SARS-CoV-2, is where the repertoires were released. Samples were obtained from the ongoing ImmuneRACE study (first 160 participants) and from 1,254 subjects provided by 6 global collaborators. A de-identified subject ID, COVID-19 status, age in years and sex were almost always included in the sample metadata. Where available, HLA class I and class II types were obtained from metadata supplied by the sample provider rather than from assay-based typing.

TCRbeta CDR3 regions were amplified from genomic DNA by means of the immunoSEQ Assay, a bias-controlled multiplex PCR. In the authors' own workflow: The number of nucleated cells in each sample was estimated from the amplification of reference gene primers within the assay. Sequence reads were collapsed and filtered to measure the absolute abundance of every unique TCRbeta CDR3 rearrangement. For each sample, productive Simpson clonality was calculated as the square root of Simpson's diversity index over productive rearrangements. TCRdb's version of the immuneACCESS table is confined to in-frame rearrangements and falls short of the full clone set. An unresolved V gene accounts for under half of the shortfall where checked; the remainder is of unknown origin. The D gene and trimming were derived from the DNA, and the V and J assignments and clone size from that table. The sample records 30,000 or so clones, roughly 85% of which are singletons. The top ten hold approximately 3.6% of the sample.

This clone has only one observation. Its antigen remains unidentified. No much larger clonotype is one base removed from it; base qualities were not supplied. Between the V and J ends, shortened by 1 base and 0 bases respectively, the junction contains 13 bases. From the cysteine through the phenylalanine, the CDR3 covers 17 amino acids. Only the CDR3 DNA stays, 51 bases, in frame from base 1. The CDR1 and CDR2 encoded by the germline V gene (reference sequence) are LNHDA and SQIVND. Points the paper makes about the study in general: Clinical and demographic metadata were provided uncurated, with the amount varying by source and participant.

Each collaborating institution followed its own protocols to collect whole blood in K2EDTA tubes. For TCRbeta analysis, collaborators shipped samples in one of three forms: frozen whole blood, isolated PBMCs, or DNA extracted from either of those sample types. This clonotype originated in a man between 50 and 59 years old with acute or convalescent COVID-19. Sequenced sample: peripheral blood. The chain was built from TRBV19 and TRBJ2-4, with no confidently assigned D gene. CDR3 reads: CASSIGGPRLAKNIQYF. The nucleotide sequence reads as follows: TGTGCCAGTAGTATAGGTGGCCCTCGCCTAGCCAAAAACATTCAGTACTTC.